One sample yielded the 12 T cell receptor beta chains listed below, sequenced in a study of cytomegalovirus exposure and HLA in healthy donors. Vbeta (60) and Jbeta (13) primers were used in the PCR. The repertoire was sequenced with immunoSEQ multiplex PCR; TCRdb's copy has only in-frame clones and lacks some. The repertoire holds about 120,000 clones, with about 80% as singletons. The sequenced sample was PBMCs. The source is a woman aged 40 to 49 in good health and CMV-seropositive.

The rearrangement links TRBV18 to TRBJ1-1; D unclear. The CDR3 is 13 residues long. V was clipped by 3 bases and J by 0 bases, with 5 bases between them. The germline CDR1 and CDR2 sequences are KGHSH and LQKENI. Written as DNA, the CDR3 is TGTGCCAGCTCACCCACACTGAACACTGAAGCTTTCTTT. It encodes CASSPTLNTEAFF. The variable domain in full, completed from reference TRBV18 and TRBJ1-1, reads NAGVMQNPRHLVRRRGQEARLRCSPMKGHSHVYWYRQLPEEGLKFMVYLQKENIIDESGMPKERFSAEFPKEGPSILRIQQVVRGDSAAYFCASSPTLNTEAFFGQGTRLTVV.

The chain recombines TRBV10-3 with TRBJ1-2, with D possibly matching TRBD1 (6 bases). V shed 6 bases and J shed 6 bases, with 17 bases lying between them. This CDR3 spans 14 amino acids. Germline V gene sequence: CDR1 ENHRY, CDR2 SYGVKD. CDR3 nucleotide sequence: TGTGCCATCAGCGCCGCCAGGGGAATTGATGGCTACACCTTC. As protein: CAISAARGIDGYTF.

The V and J genes are TRBV4-1 and TRBJ2-6, with D perhaps TRBD2 (5 bases). This CDR3 has 16 residues. V was cut by 0 bases and J by 0 bases, with 6 bases left in between. Germline V gene lookup returns CDR1 MGHRA and CDR2 YSYEKL. The CDR3 region is CASSQDRGSGANVLTF. CDR3 sequence (DNA): TGCGCCAGCAGCCAAGATCGGGGCTCTGGGGCCAACGTCCTGACTTTC.

This chain links TRBV30 with TRBJ1-5; 9 nucleotides align to TRBD1. V lost 5 bases, J lost 7 bases, and 9 bases stayed unmatched. Looked up from germline, CDR1 is GTSNPN and CDR2 is SVGIG (reference sequence). The CDR3 runs to 14 residues. CDR3 in amino acids: CAWGTGIRNQPQHF. For the CDR3, the DNA is TGTGCCTGGGGGACAGGGATTAGGAACCAGCCCCAGCATTTT.

Only one count was recorded for this clone. The V gene is TRBV7-2, the J gene TRBJ1-1; 9 bases are a match to TRBD1. This CDR3 has 14 amino acids. J lost 0 bases, V lost 8 bases, and 4 bases had no gene match. Germline CDR1 reads SGHTA; CDR2 reads FQGNSA. The CDR3 sequence: CASYTGGLNTEAFF. CDR3 coding DNA: TGTGCCAGCTACACAGGGGGCCTGAACACTGAAGCTTTCTTT.

The rearrangement uses TRBV27 and TRBJ2-5; 13 positions agree with TRBD2. V gave up 4 bases and J gave up 4 bases; unmatched junction bases: 6. The CDR3 runs to 16 residues. The germline V gene encodes CDR1 MNHEY and CDR2 SMNVEV (reference sequence). CDR3 residues: CASSSRTSGGRETQYF. The CDR3 DNA sequence: TGTGCCAGCAGTTCCCGGACTAGCGGGGGTCGAGAGACCCAGTACTTC.

V gene TRBV15 combines with J gene TRBJ2-7; TRBD1 agrees at 8 bases. CDR1 LNHNV and CDR2 YYDKDF come from the germline V gene (reference sequence). The CDR3 has 15 amino acids. The junction had 8 bases not matched to a gene; V was cut back by 1 base and J by 6 bases. The CDR3: CATSRAGAGGGEQYF. The CDR3 bases are TGTGCCACCAGCAGAGCGGGGGCAGGGGGCGGCGAGCAGTACTTC.

This CDR3 is CASSLGTSGGWDEQFF. The CDR3 bases are TGCGCCAGCAGCTTGGGGACTAGCGGGGGGTGGGATGAGCAGTTCTTC. This chain uses TRBV5-1 with TRBJ2-1, with 14 bases lining up with TRBD2. The CDR3 length is 16 residues. The germline CDR1 and CDR2 sequences are SGHRS and YFSETQ. V was clipped by 0 bases and J by 8 bases; unmatched bases: 4.

In its sample, this clone was seen a few times. This sample also contains other DNA sequences that code for the same CDR3. The chain recombines TRBV6-5 with TRBJ1-2; D possibly corresponds to TRBD1 (5 bases). The germline V gene has CDR1 MNHEY and CDR2 SVGAGI. This CDR3 is 12 amino acids long. The V and J ends lost 6 bases and 6 bases respectively, with 11 bases between them. The CDR3 spells CASSSGGDGYTF. CDR3 bases: TGTGCCAGCAGCTCTGGGGGGGATGGCTACACCTTC.

This chain uses TRBV9 with TRBJ2-3, with TRBD1 as a possible D gene (6 bases). In germline, CDR1 is SGDLS, CDR2 YYNGEE. The V end was cut by 1 base, the J end by 1 base, with 13 bases between. This CDR3 is built from 16 residues. The CDR3 loop reads CASSVSYRVRTDTQYF. In DNA, the CDR3 is TGTGCCAGCAGCGTATCTTACAGGGTACGCACAGATACGCAGTATTTT.

The J gene is TRBJ2-7, the V gene TRBV6-5, with D perhaps TRBD2 (5 bases). The CDR3 sequence is 14 residues long. Trimming stripped 3 bases from V and 3 bases from J, with 12 bases between. Germline assignment: CDR1 MNHEY and CDR2 SVGAGI. The CDR3 region is CASSYSSGVYEQYF. For the CDR3, the DNA is TGTGCCAGCAGTTATTCCAGCGGAGTCTACGAGCAGTACTTC.

The V call is TRBV6-5, the J call TRBJ1-1; no firm D call. Trimming removed 0 bases at V and 5 bases at J, with 7 bases between. The CDR3 is made up of 13 amino acids. Germline CDR1 reads MNHEY; CDR2 reads SVGAGI. The CDR3 region has the DNA TGTGCCAGCAGTTACTCCGGGGTGACTGAAGCTTTCTTT. As protein: CASSYSGVTEAFF.